A single TCR beta chain is shown here with its context. Its specificity is unknown. This sample is drawn from a study of cytomegalovirus exposure and HLA in healthy donors. Study-level information: In an earlier analysis, 95 million to 130 million unique TCR beta sequences were found from approximately 170 million T cells.

Broader study findings: A later analysis by the authors found several of the most significant clusters apparently linked to common viral pathogens. The investigators catalogued 150 or so TCR beta chains as cytomegalovirus-associated.

The germline gives CDR1 SGHRS, CDR2 YFSETQ. This CDR3 has 15 residues. Trimming removed 1 base from V and 1 base from J, with 8 bases in between. PCR was performed using 60 Vbeta and 13 Jbeta primers. Only in-frame clones appear in the TCRdb table, and some are missing; sequencing was by immunoSEQ multiplex PCR. Altogether some 190,000 clones are present, 70% to 90% being singletons, with the ten largest covering roughly 0.32%. This TCR derives from a woman under 40 in good health and CMV-seronegative. Input material: PBMCs. The chain is built from TRBV5-1 and TRBJ2-2; D unclear. The CDR3 region has the DNA TGCGCCAGCAGCTTGTATGCAGTGAACACCGGGGAGCTGTTTTTT. Amino acid sequence: CASSLYAVNTGELFF.